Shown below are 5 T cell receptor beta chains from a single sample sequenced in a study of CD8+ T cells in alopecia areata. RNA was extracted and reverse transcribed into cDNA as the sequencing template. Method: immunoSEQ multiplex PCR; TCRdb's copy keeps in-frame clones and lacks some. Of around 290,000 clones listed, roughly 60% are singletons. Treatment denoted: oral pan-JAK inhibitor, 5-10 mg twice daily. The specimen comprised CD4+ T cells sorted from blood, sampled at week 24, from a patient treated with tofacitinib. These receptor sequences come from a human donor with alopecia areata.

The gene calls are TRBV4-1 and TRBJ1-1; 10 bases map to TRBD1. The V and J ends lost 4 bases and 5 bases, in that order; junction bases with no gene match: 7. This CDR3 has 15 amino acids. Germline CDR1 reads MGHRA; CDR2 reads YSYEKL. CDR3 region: CASSRSTGGGTEAFF. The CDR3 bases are TGCGCCAGCAGCCGGTCGACAGGGGGCGGTACTGAAGCTTTCTTT.

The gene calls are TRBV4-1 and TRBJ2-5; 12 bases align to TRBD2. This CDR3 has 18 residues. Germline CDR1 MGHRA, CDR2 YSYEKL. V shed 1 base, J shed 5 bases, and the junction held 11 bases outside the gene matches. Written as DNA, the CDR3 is TGCGCCAGCAGCCAAGGGAGGACTAGCGGGGCCCCTTGGGAGACCCAGTACTTC. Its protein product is CASSQGRTSGAPWETQYF.

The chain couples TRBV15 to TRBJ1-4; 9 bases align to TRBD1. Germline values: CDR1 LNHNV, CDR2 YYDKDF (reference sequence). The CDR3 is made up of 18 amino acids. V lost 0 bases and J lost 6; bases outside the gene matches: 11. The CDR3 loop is CATSRDLSATGGYEKLFF. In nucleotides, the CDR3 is TGTGCCACCAGCAGAGATCTCTCTGCGACAGGGGGATATGAAAAACTGTTTTTT.

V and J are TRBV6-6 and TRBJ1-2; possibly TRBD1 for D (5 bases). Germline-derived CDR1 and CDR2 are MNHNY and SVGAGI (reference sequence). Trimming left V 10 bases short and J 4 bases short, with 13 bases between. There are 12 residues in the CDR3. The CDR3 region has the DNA TGTGCCACCAGAGGGGAGATCTATGGCTACACCTTC. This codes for CATRGEIYGYTF.

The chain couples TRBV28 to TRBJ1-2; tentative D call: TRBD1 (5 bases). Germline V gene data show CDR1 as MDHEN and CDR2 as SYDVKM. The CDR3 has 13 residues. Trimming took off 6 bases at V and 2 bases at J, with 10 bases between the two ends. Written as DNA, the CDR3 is TGTGCCAGCAGATGGGGCGCCAACTATGGCTACACCTTC. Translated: CASRWGANYGYTF.